The sample holds a few counts of the clone carrying this TCR beta chain. Its antigen remains unknown. Germline V CDR1 and CDR2: SGHRS, YFSETQ. The CDR3 sequence is 14 residues long. Trimming removed 4 bases from V and 7 bases from J; junction bases left unmatched: 8. The data originate from a study of T-cell reconstitution after alpha-beta-depleted transplantation in children. Whole-study results and caveats: Reported findings indicate that, about two months after transplant, alpha-beta T cells came from several hundred expanded clones, which were derived from non-depleted graft cells.

TCRbeta library construction was performed incorporating unique molecular identifiers. TCRdb ran MiXCR on the PCR reads and lists one entry per CDR3 protein. The table includes some 150,000 distinct CDR3 sequences, 7.5% to 9% detected once. The material sequenced was PBMCs, mostly from graft donor cells, taken 180 days after TCRalphabeta/CD19-depleted stem cell transplant. This chain joins TRBV5-1 and TRBJ2-1, with TRBD2 matching 7 bases. This clonotype was obtained from a female patient aged 2-15 years who had a stem cell transplant for congenital amegakaryocytic thrombocytopenia, so the T cells may come from the graft donor. The CDR3 nucleotides read TGCGCCAGCAGCCCGAGACTAGCAGATAATGAGCAGTTCTTC. It specifies CASSPRLADNEQFF.